The 32 T cell receptor beta chains below all came from one sample that was sequenced in a study of blood T cell repertoires in COVID-19. Sequenced by immunoSEQ multiplex PCR; TCRdb stores in-frame clones only, minus some. Among around 140,000 clones listed, around 84% were seen once. Sequenced: PBMCs or T cells enriched from blood (not recorded which). The origin of the receptors is a man between 35 and 55 years old with acute COVID-19.

This clone was seen once. The chain employs TRBV19 and TRBJ1-5; D unclear. In germline, CDR1 is LNHDA, CDR2 SQIVND (reference sequence). This CDR3 spans 16 amino acids. V lost 0 bases, J lost 0 bases, and 9 bases lay in between. As DNA, the CDR3 is TGTGCCAGTAGTATAGATGAATCTAATAGCAATCAGCCCCAGCATTTT. This translates into CASSIDESNSNQPQHF.

The chain recombines TRBV19 with TRBJ1-1; TRBD1 matches 7 bases. There are 14 residues in the CDR3. Germline lookup yields CDR1 LNHDA and CDR2 SQIVND (reference sequence). V trimming: 7 bases; J trimming: 0 bases; junction bases outside the gene matches: 5. In DNA, the CDR3 is TGTGCCAGTAAAACAGGGGAGATGAACACTGAAGCTTTCTTT. Its protein product is CASKTGEMNTEAFF.

The rearrangement joins TRBV18 to TRBJ1-6, with TRBD1 matching over 8 bases. Germline V CDR1 and CDR2: KGHSH, LQKENI. The V and J ends lost 1 base and 7 bases, in that order; junction bases with no gene match: 3. This CDR3 spans 15 amino acids. The CDR3 bases are TGTGCCAGCTCACCACTACAGGGGGAAAATTCACCCCTCCACTTT. Its translation is CASSPLQGENSPLHF. Together with reference TRBV18 and TRBJ1-6, the CDR3 gives the full variable domain: NAGVMQNPRHLVRRRGQEARLRCSPMKGHSHVYWYRQLPEEGLKFMVYLQKENIIDESGMPKERFSAEFPKEGPSILRIQQVVRGDSAAYFCASSPLQGENSPLHFGNGTRLTVT.

V usage is TRBV6-6 and J usage is TRBJ2-7; a weak D match, TRBD2 (5 bases). The CDR3 has 13 amino acids. Looked up from germline, CDR1 is MNHNY and CDR2 is SVGAGI (reference sequence). V lost 5 bases to trimming and J lost 7 bases, with 15 bases between them. The CDR3 bases are TGTGCCAGCAGTCGGACTGAAGGAAGAGAGCAGTACTTC. Its translation is CASSRTEGREQYF.

The rearrangement links TRBV19 to TRBJ1-2, with D tentatively TRBD1 (5 bases). The V and J ends lost 5 bases and 8 bases respectively, with 18 bases between them. Germline lookup yields CDR1 LNHDA and CDR2 SQIVND (reference sequence). There are 14 residues in the CDR3. The CDR3 coding sequence is TGTGCCAGTAGTCTCTGGGGGAGGGGAGGAGGCTACACCTTC. Translating gives CASSLWGRGGGYTF.

V gene TRBV2 combines with J gene TRBJ2-7; 10 positions agree with TRBD1. V shed 6 bases and J 6 bases; nucleotides not matched to a gene: 11. This CDR3 contains 15 residues. The germline gives CDR1 SNHLY, CDR2 FYNNEI. CDR3 nucleotides: TGTGCCAGCAGGGAAACCGGGACAGGGGCGAGCGAGCAGTACTTC. This sequence encodes CASRETGTGASEQYF.

In its sample, this clone was seen once. CDR3 sequence (DNA): TGTGCCAGCAGCTTGGGTTCCGGGACAGGGGGATATGGCTACACCTTC. Translated: CASSLGSGTGGYGYTF. V and J are TRBV5-8 and TRBJ1-2; 11 nucleotides agree with TRBD1. V lost 0 bases and J lost 5; bases outside the gene matches: 6. The CDR3 covers 16 residues. Germline V gives CDR1 SGHTS, CDR2 YDEGEE. Full variable domain (remainder filled in from reference TRBV5-8 and TRBJ1-2): EAGVTQSPTHLIKTRGQQATLRCSPISGHTSVYWYQQALGLGLQFLLWYDEGEERNRGNFPPRFSGRQFPNYSSELNVNALELEDSALYLCASSLGSGTGGYGYTFGSGTRLTVV.

The chain uses TRBV27 and TRBJ2-7; 10 nucleotides agree with TRBD2. In germline, CDR1 is MNHEY, CDR2 SMNVEV (reference sequence). The V segment lost 10 bases and the J segment 2 bases; nucleotides outside the gene matches: 8. This CDR3 has 14 amino acids. CDR3 amino acids: CATQPLAGAYEQYF. CDR3 in DNA: TGTGCCACCCAGCCCCTAGCGGGGGCCTACGAGCAGTACTTC.

The chain has TRBV3-1 (or the pseudogene TRBV3-2) and TRBJ2-3; 10 bases fit TRBD1. V was pared by 5 bases and J by 1 base, with 6 bases of the junction left unmatched. This CDR3 is built from 16 residues. The germline gives CDR1 LGHDT, CDR2 YNNKEL (reference sequence). DNA for the CDR3: TGTGCCAGCAGCACTTGGACAGGGGGACGCACAGATACGCAGTATTTT. It specifies CASSTWTGGRTDTQYF.

This clone was detected only once. This chain uses TRBV24-1 with TRBJ2-5, with D perhaps matching TRBD2 (7 bases). The CDR3 length is 12 residues. V was shortened by 10 bases and J by 5 bases, with 13 bases between the two germline ends. CDR1 is KGHDR, CDR2 SFDVKD, per germline. The CDR3 reads CATGGGGETQYF. The CDR3 DNA reads TGTGCCACAGGGGGGGGTGGGGAGACCCAGTACTTC.

The V call is TRBV5-5, the J call TRBJ2-1; a possible D gene is TRBD2 (6 bases). V lost 1 base and J 6 bases, leaving 14 bases between the germline ends. From germline, CDR1 is SGHKS and CDR2 YYEKEE (reference sequence). CDR3 length equals 15 residues. The CDR3 DNA reads as TGTGCCAGCAGCTTGCCCCTCCTGGGGGGCAATGAGCAGTTCTTC. Amino acid sequence: CASSLPLLGGNEQFF.

The chain combines TRBV24-1 with TRBJ2-5, with TRBD2 as a possible D gene (5 bases). Germline lookup yields CDR1 KGHDR and CDR2 SFDVKD. The CDR3 runs to 14 residues. The V end was cut by 2 bases, the J end by 5 bases, with 11 bases between. The CDR3 DNA follows: TGTGCCACCAGTGATTACGGGTCGGGGGAGACCCAGTACTTC. It translates to CATSDYGSGETQYF.

The V gene is TRBV18, the J gene TRBJ2-7; TRBD2 might be the D (5 bases). Trimming cost V 2 bases and J 5 bases, with 10 bases left between them. The CDR3 covers 13 residues. Germline V gene data show CDR1 as KGHSH and CDR2 as LQKENI. DNA for the CDR3: TGTGCCAGCTCACCAAGTACCGGGAACGAGCAGTACTTC. Translated: CASSPSTGNEQYF.

This chain uses TRBV12-3 or TRBV12-4 with TRBJ2-7; a weak D match, TRBD2 (7 bases). Trimming took 6 bases from V and 8 from J, leaving 14 bases between them. The CDR3 is made up of 12 amino acids. CDR3 protein: CASRTAGAQQYF. CDR3 nucleotide sequence: TGTGCCAGCAGGACCGCGGGGGCGCAGCAGTACTTC.

About this clone itself: One junction end does not reproduce the germline sequence, and a read error may be involved. The J gene is TRBJ1-1, the V gene TRBV19; TRBD1 matches at 8 bases. The CDR3 sequence is 15 residues long. CDR1 and CDR2 from the germline V gene are LNHDA and SQIVND (reference sequence). CDR3 region: CASSSAGTGFPEAFF. DNA of the CDR3: TGTGCCAGTAGTTCAGCAGGGACAGGATTCCCTGAGGCTTTCTTT.

This clone was observed once. The chain combines TRBV19 with TRBJ1-2; TRBD1 matches at 8 bases. V dropped 3 bases and J dropped 7; count of bases not matched to a gene: 7. This CDR3 comprises 14 residues. Per the germline V gene, CDR1 is LNHDA and CDR2 is SQIVND (reference sequence). CDR3 DNA: TGTGCCAGTAGTATCTATTTCGACAGGGGTGGCTACACCTTC. It specifies CASSIYFDRGGYTF.

This chain links TRBV19 with TRBJ1-5, with 8 bases identical to TRBD1. CDR3 length: 15 residues. Per the germline V gene, CDR1 is LNHDA and CDR2 is SQIVND (reference sequence). V lost 4 bases and J lost 6; bases outside the gene matches: 8. The chain's CDR3 is CASSNSGQGIQPQHF. DNA of the CDR3: TGTGCCAGTAGTAACTCAGGACAGGGAATTCAGCCCCAGCATTTT.

Only one count was recorded for this clone. The V gene is TRBV29-1, the J gene TRBJ1-1; no firm D call. Germline V CDR1 and CDR2: SQVTM, ANQGSEA. The CDR3 has 15 residues. Trimming took 4 bases from V and 0 from J, leaving 15 bases between them. The CDR3 protein is CSVVTSTRMNTEAFF. The CDR3 DNA reads TGCAGCGTTGTTACCTCGACAAGAATGAACACTGAAGCTTTCTTT.

This clone appeared a single time. The chain combines TRBV5-1 with TRBJ2-5, with 12 bases lining up with TRBD2. After removal of 3 bases from V and 0 bases from J, the junction contained 6 bases not matched to a gene. The germline gives CDR1 SGHRS, CDR2 YFSETQ. CDR3 size: 17 residues. CDR3 sequence: CASSYGTSGLHQETQYF. CDR3 DNA sequence: TGCGCCAGCAGCTACGGGACTAGCGGGTTACACCAAGAGACCCAGTACTTC. The full variable domain, completed using reference TRBV5-1 and TRBJ2-5, is KAGVTQTPRYLIKTRGQQVTLSCSPISGHRSVSWYQQTPGQGLQFLFEYFSETQRNKGNFPGRFSGRQFSNSRSEMNVSTLELGDSALYLCASSYGTSGLHQETQYFGPGTRLLVL.

The chain combines TRBV6-5 with TRBJ1-2; 10 nucleotides agree with TRBD1. From germline, CDR1 is MNHEY and CDR2 SVGAGI. The CDR3 length is 15 residues. The V gene end was trimmed by 0 bases and the J gene end by 6 bases; junction bases not matched to a gene: 4. The CDR3 nucleotides read TGTGCCAGCAGTTACTCAGGGACAGGGGTGGATGGCTACACCTTC. Its protein is CASSYSGTGVDGYTF.

This clone came up once. This rearrangement joins TRBV7-2 to TRBJ2-1; a weak D match, TRBD2 (5 bases). This CDR3 is 15 amino acids long. Germline values: CDR1 SGHTA, CDR2 FQGNSA. Trimming cost V 5 bases and J 8 bases, with 19 bases left between them. The DNA for the CDR3 is TGTGCCAGCAGCCCGCCCCGGCGGGCCGGGGATGAGCAGTTCTTC. Translating gives CASSPPRRAGDEQFF.

The V call is TRBV3-1 (or the pseudogene TRBV3-2), the J call TRBJ2-7, with D uncertain. Trimming left V 4 bases short and J 5 bases short, with 12 bases between. Germline CDR1 and CDR2: LGHDT and YNNKEL (reference sequence). CDR3 size: 13 residues. The CDR3: CASSPHKIHEQYF. CDR3 in DNA: TGTGCCAGCAGCCCACATAAAATCCACGAGCAGTACTTC.

The genes are TRBV27 and TRBJ1-5; D not certain. Trimming took 6 bases from V and 3 from J, leaving 12 bases between them. CDR3 length: 14 amino acids. In germline, CDR1 is MNHEY, CDR2 SMNVEV (reference sequence). The CDR3 here is CASSMAGNNQPQHF. The DNA for the CDR3 is TGTGCCAGCAGCATGGCGGGGAACAATCAGCCCCAGCATTTT.

V is TRBV5-1 and J is TRBJ1-2; no clear D gene. The CDR3 runs 13 residues. CDR1 and CDR2 (germline): SGHRS, YFSETQ. Trimming took 0 bases from V and 8 from J, leaving 11 bases between them. The CDR3 DNA follows: TGCGCCAGCAGCTTGGATGGGGAGGTCGGCTACACCTTC. It translates to CASSLDGEVGYTF. The variable domain in full, completed from reference TRBV5-1 and TRBJ1-2, reads KAGVTQTPRYLIKTRGQQVTLSCSPISGHRSVSWYQQTPGQGLQFLFEYFSETQRNKGNFPGRFSGRQFSNSRSEMNVSTLELGDSALYLCASSLDGEVGYTFGSGTRLTVV.

The CDR3 loop reads CASSYSIKGATEAFF. In nucleotides, the CDR3 is TGTGCCAGCAGTTACTCGATCAAGGGGGCAACTGAAGCTTTCTTT. This rearrangement joins TRBV6-5 to TRBJ1-1, with 7 bases aligning to TRBD1. V was pared by 0 bases and J by 5 bases, with 6 bases of the junction left unmatched. The length of the CDR3 is 15 residues. The germline CDR1 and CDR2 sequences are MNHEY and SVGAGI.

This clone was recorded once. The rearrangement uses TRBV28 and TRBJ1-5; D possibly corresponds to TRBD1 (5 bases). Germline V gene sequence: CDR1 MDHEN, CDR2 SYDVKM. V gave up 5 bases and J gave up 7 bases, with 9 bases separating them. The CDR3 is 12 amino acids. CDR3 in DNA: TGTGCCAGCAGTCAGGGTAGCCAGCCCCAGCATTTT. This translates into CASSQGSQPQHF.

The rearrangement uses TRBV25-1 and TRBJ2-7; D gene uncertain. The CDR3 loop spans 13 amino acids. Germline V CDR1 and CDR2: MGHDK, SYGVNS. Trimming shortened V by 2 bases and J by 2 bases, and 7 bases separated the two germline ends. The CDR3 here is CASSESPTYEQYF. DNA for the CDR3: TGTGCCAGCAGTGAAAGTCCTACCTACGAGCAGTACTTC.

The table lists this clone with a few counts. J is TRBJ2-7 and V is TRBV27; TRBD1 matches at 9 bases. Germline V lookup: CDR1 MNHEY, CDR2 SMNVEV (reference sequence). CDR3 length equals 14 residues. V shed 5 bases, J shed 2 bases, and the junction held 4 bases outside the gene matches. The CDR3 loop reads CASSAGTGPYEQYF. Written as DNA, the CDR3 is TGTGCCAGCAGTGCCGGGACAGGGCCCTACGAGCAGTACTTC.

As DNA, the CDR3 is TGTGCCAGCAGTTACGGCGGGTACACAGATACGCAGTATTTT. This gives the protein CASSYGGYTDTQYF. This chain uses TRBV6-2 or TRBV6-3 with TRBJ2-3; D possibly corresponds to TRBD2 (5 bases). The V end was cut by 2 bases, the J end by 2 bases, with 8 bases between. The CDR3 totals 14 residues. The V gene's germline CDR1 is MNHEY and CDR2 SVGEGT.

This clone has more than one count but fewer than ten. The chain recombines TRBV6-5 with TRBJ1-5; no definite D call. CDR3 size: 13 residues. The germline gives CDR1 MNHEY, CDR2 SVGAGI. The germline V and J ends were trimmed by 8 bases and 2 bases, with 10 bases remaining between them. CDR3 DNA: TGTGCCAGCCGGACTGATGGCAATCAGCCCCAGCATTTT. Translating it yields CASRTDGNQPQHF.

The chain links TRBV29-1 to TRBJ2-2; 8 bases match TRBD1. The germline V gene has CDR1 SQVTM and CDR2 ANQGSEA. The CDR3 has 14 residues. Unmatched junction bases numbered 5, after V lost 2 bases and J lost 6 bases. The CDR3 coding sequence is TGCAGCGTTGAAACGGTCAGGGGGCCCGGGGAGCTGTTTTTT. Its protein product is CSVETVRGPGELFF.

The J gene is TRBJ1-1, the V gene TRBV6-5; TRBD1 matches 7 bases. This CDR3 comprises 13 residues. Germline CDR1 reads MNHEY; CDR2 reads SVGAGI. V shed 6 bases and J 8 bases; nucleotides not matched to a gene: 9. DNA of the CDR3: TGTGCCAGCAGACCTCAACAGGGGTTGGAAGCTTTCTTT. It translates to CASRPQQGLEAFF.